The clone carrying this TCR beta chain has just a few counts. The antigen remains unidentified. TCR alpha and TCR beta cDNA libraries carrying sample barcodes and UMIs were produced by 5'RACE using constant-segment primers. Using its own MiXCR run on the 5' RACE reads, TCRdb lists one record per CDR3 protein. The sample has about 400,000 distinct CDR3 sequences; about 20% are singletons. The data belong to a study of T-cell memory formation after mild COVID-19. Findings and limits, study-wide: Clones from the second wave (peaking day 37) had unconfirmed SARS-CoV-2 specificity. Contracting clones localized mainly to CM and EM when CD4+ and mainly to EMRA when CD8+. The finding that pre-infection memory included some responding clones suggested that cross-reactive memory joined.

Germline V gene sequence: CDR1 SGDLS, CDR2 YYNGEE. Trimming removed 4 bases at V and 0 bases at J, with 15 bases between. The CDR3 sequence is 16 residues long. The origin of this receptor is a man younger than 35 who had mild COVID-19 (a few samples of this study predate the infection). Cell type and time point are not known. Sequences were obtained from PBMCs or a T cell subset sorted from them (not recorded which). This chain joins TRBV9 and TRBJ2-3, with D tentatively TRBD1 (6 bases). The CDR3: CASSPTGTPSTDTQYF. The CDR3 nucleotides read TGTGCCAGCAGCCCCACCGGGACACCTAGCACAGATACGCAGTATTTT.